This note documents a single T cell receptor beta chain sequence. Its antigen is as yet unknown. These data are taken from a study of blood T cells in healthy people across ages. Turning to the study itself: There was about one barcoded beta molecule captured by template switching per two T cells. Notes on the study in general: Long-lived donors exceeded aged donors in naive CD4+ cells and diversity.

Through a sample-barcoded 5' primer and a J-beta primer mix, a second PCR was run for 7 to 11 cycles. One entry per CDR3 protein, called by TCRdb with MiXCR from the 5' RACE reads. The sample has about 800,000 distinct CDR3 sequences, 25% seen once; the top ten hold more than 3%. Germline V gene sequence: CDR1 MDHEN, CDR2 SYDVKM. This CDR3 has 19 residues. The V and J ends lost 1 base and 7 bases respectively, with 28 bases between them. These data were likewise used in another study, on T cells of mothers and their children. That source adds: cDNA synthesis used all extracted RNA, approximately 1.5 ug per 15 ul. Related and unrelated pairs show TCR recombination output that thymic selection shapes similarly.

This TCR came from a boy aged 5-17 years in good health. V is TRBV28 and J is TRBJ2-5; no definite D call. The sample taken for sequencing was blood. The CDR3 sequence is CASSLSPIDRGVIVGTQYF. The CDR3 DNA follows: TGTGCCAGCAGTTTATCCCCCATCGACCGTGGAGTTATCGTAGGGACCCAGTACTTC.